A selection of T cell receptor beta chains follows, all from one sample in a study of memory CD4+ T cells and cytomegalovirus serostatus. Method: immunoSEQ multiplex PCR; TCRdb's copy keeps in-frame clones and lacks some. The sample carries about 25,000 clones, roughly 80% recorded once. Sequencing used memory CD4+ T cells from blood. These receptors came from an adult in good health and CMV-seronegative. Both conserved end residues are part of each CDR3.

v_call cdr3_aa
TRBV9 CASSVERSSYNEQFF
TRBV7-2 CASSLPGGGNLVREQYF
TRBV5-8 CARHRAAPETQYF
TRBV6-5 CASSYGRGLSYEQYF
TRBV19 CASRHDPSQPQHF
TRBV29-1 CSVRESSVDTQYF
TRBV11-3 CASSSPRAPLEAFF
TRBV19 CASSMGANRGTDTQYF
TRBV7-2 CASSSTRTGVLF
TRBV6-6 CASSSQRSSYEQYF
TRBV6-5 CASSPQGRTGELFF
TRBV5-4 CASTQYLDRPHSMNTGELFF
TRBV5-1 CASSLSGTGYYGYTF
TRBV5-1 CASSLLGRDENGYTF
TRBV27 CASSLYKQTWGYEQYF
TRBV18 CASSPLTEIGYTF
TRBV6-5 CASSYLRTGGSYGYTF
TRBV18 CASSPEGITDTQYF
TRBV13 CASSAFQGEDYEQYF
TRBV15 CATRGADTQYF
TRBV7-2 CASSQEETQYF
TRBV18 CASSPGRGTNYGYTF
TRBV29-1 CSGTDRVEAFF
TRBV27 CASSLRVTAEAFF
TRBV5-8 CASSLNGGGYNQPQHF
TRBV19 CASTRDRVMSGNTIYF
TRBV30 CAWKDRAYEQYF
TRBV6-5 CASSYFTSSYEQYF
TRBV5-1 CASSLGADTQYF
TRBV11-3 CASSLDSITGELFF
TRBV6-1 CASSKGQARFLSPLHF
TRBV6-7 CAPTEGDQPQHF
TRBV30 CAWSHRVRSNEQFF
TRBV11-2 CASSLGRDGYTF
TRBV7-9 CASSRDRGGGELFF
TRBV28 CASSLAAGGRDEQYF
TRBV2 CASSSSGGEETQYF
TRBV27 CASTGFANLYNEQFF
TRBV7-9 CASSSGTALDEQFF
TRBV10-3 CAISESKGGTQYF
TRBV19 CASSKAWSSDTQYF
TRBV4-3 CASSQDSYPGYGYTF
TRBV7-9 CASSKGGDAQAFF
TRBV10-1 CAPYGARGNTIYF
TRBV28 CASSPDSSGANVLTF
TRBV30 CAWGGTSLPSQYF
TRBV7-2 CASSLGRDRDVYEQFF
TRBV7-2 CASSLQANTGELFF
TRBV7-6 CASSPPGTGIYNEQFF
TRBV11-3 CASSVDRSNTGELFF
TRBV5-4 CASQPGLGYEETQYF
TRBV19 CASSRGGHSYEQYF
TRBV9 CASSTTGTGQYEQYF